The 14 T cell receptor beta chains in this list originate from one sample, sequenced in a study of cytomegalovirus exposure and HLA in healthy donors. The primer mix had 60 Vbeta and 13 Jbeta primers. Repertoires were generated with immunoSEQ multiplex PCR, while TCRdb's copy carries only in-frame clones and drops some. Seen here are some 180,000 clones, about four fifths observed once, and the top ten hold approximately 2.1%. The sequencing input was PBMCs. These receptors came from a woman aged 25 to 39 in good health and CMV-seronegative.

The chain employs TRBV7-8 and TRBJ2-1; D is perhaps TRBD2 (6 bases). The CDR3 extends over 16 amino acids. The V and J ends lost 3 bases and 0 bases respectively, with 12 bases between them. CDR1 is SGHVS, CDR2 FQNEAQ, per germline. The CDR3 protein is CASSFVRGSSYNEQFF. The CDR3 DNA follows: TGTGCCAGCAGCTTCGTACGGGGGAGCTCCTACAATGAGCAGTTCTTC.

J is TRBJ2-7 and V is TRBV9; 7 bases map to TRBD1. The germline gives CDR1 SGDLS, CDR2 YYNGEE. Germline trimming cut 3 bases from V and 0 bases from J; bases unmatched to any gene: 3. This CDR3 has 14 residues. In DNA form, the CDR3 reads TGTGCCAGCAGCGCCGCAGGGGGCTCCTACGAGCAGTACTTC. This codes for CASSAAGGSYEQYF.

As concerns this clone: The sample contains more than one DNA sequence encoding this CDR3. The chain joins TRBV18 to TRBJ1-4; no firm D call. Germline values: CDR1 KGHSH, CDR2 LQKENI. The CDR3 length is 14 residues. V was pared by 3 bases and J by 5 bases, with 10 bases between. The CDR3 DNA sequence: TGTGCCAGCTCACCTTCGGGGTTGAATGAAAAACTGTTTTTT. This gives the protein CASSPSGLNEKLFF.

The chain links TRBV10-3 to TRBJ2-3, with 7 positions matching TRBD1. The CDR3 has 16 residues. Trimming took 3 bases from V and 1 from J; bases not matched to a gene: 7. Germline lookup yields CDR1 ENHRY and CDR2 SYGVKD. The CDR3 coding sequence is TGTGCCATCAGTGATTCGACAGGGTCAGGCACAGATACGCAGTATTTT. It encodes CAISDSTGSGTDTQYF.

The V call is TRBV25-1, the J call TRBJ1-1; 7 bases agree with TRBD1. The CDR3 consists of 13 residues. V lost 2 bases, J lost 6 bases, and 3 bases stayed unmatched. The germline CDR1 and CDR2 sequences are MGHDK and SYGVNS. CDR3 residues: CASSEPRGSEAFF. DNA for the CDR3: TGTGCCAGCAGTGAACCCAGGGGGTCTGAAGCTTTCTTT.

The gene calls are TRBV11-3 and TRBJ2-3; tentatively, D is TRBD2 (5 bases). Trimming stripped 0 bases from V and 5 bases from J, with 6 bases between. The germline V gene encodes CDR1 SGHNT and CDR2 YENEEA. The CDR3 totals 13 residues. CDR3 bases: TGTGCCAGCAGCTTAGAACTAGGAGATACGCAGTATTTT. It encodes CASSLELGDTQYF.

The chain recombines TRBV9 with TRBJ2-3, with 7 bases aligning to TRBD2. The germline V gene encodes CDR1 SGDLS and CDR2 YYNGEE. The CDR3 loop spans 16 amino acids. With V trimmed by 1 base and J by 0 bases, 5 bases remained unmatched. CDR3 loop: CASSVTSEISTDTQYF. The CDR3 DNA reads TGTGCCAGCAGCGTAACTAGCGAGATTAGCACAGATACGCAGTATTTT. The whole variable domain, remainder taken from reference TRBV9 and TRBJ2-3, is DSGVTQTPKHLITATGQRVTLRCSPRSGDLSVYWYQQSLDQGLQFLIQYYNGEERAKGNILERFSAQQFPDLHSELNLSSLELGDSALYFCASSVTSEISTDTQYFGPGTRLTVL.

The chain combines TRBV7-9 with TRBJ1-2; D may be TRBD1 (6 bases). The CDR3 spans 16 residues. Germline V gene data show CDR1 as SEHNR and CDR2 as FQNEAQ (reference sequence). Trimming took 5 bases from V and 0 from J, leaving 16 bases between them. CDR3 amino acids: CASSTSTGPTNYGYTF. In DNA, the CDR3 is TGTGCCAGCAGCACCTCTACAGGGCCAACTAACTATGGCTACACCTTC.

A remark on this clone: A junction end diverges from the germline sequence, so it may reflect a read error. The J gene is TRBJ1-2, the V gene TRBV29-1; possible D gene TRBD1, 5 bases. Germline loops: CDR1 SQVTM, CDR2 ANQGSEA. There are 8 residues in the CDR3. The DNA of the CDR3 is TGCAGCGTTCAAAGGGGATACTTC. Translation gives CSVQRGYF. Full variable domain (missing parts from reference TRBV29-1 and TRBJ1-2): SAVISQKPSRDICQRGTSLTIQCQVDSQVTMMFWYRQQPGQSLTLIATANQGSEATYESGFVIDKFPISRPNLTFSTLTVSNMSPEDSSIYLCSVQRGYFGSGTRLTVV.

The chain is built from TRBV11-2 and TRBJ2-7; D unresolved. The V and J ends lost 3 bases and 4 bases respectively, with 10 bases between them. The V gene's germline CDR1 is SGHAT and CDR2 FQNNGV. The CDR3 has 13 amino acids. In DNA, the CDR3 is TGTGCCAGCAGCTTGTACCAGGTTTACGAGCAGTACTTC. The encoded protein is CASSLYQVYEQYF.

The chain recombines TRBV18 with TRBJ1-1; tentative D call: TRBD1 (6 bases). In germline, CDR1 is KGHSH, CDR2 LQKENI. V gave up 6 bases and J gave up 3 bases, with 14 bases separating them. This CDR3 region has 14 residues. The CDR3 bases are TGTGCCAGCTCCAAGAATACAGGGCACACTGAAGCTTTCTTT. This codes for CASSKNTGHTEAFF.

This rearrangement joins TRBV5-6 to TRBJ2-3; D gene uncertain. V was shortened by 2 bases and J by 5 bases, with 9 bases between the two germline ends. Germline CDR1 SGHDT, CDR2 YYEEEE. This CDR3 region has 13 residues. The CDR3 DNA reads as TGTGCCAGCAGCTTTGATAGAGGAGATACGCAGTATTTT. Its protein is CASSFDRGDTQYF.

The chain is built from TRBV11-2 and TRBJ2-7; TRBD1 is a possible D gene (5 bases). Germline loops: CDR1 SGHAT, CDR2 FQNNGV. V gave up 1 base and J gave up 3 bases, with 22 bases separating them. The CDR3 has 18 amino acids. The CDR3 bases are TGTGCCAGCAGCTTAGGGTCAGGGATTTCCCTTTTCAACTACGAGCAGTACTTC. Residues: CASSLGSGISLFNYEQYF.

The V gene is TRBV6-6, the J gene TRBJ1-2; D possibly corresponds to TRBD1 (6 bases). Germline V gives CDR1 MNHNY, CDR2 SVGAGI (reference sequence). The germline V and J ends were trimmed by 6 bases and 3 bases, with 11 bases remaining between them. The CDR3 covers 13 residues. The CDR3 region is CASSPQGYYGYTF. DNA for the CDR3: TGTGCCAGCAGCCCGCAGGGGTACTATGGCTACACCTTC.